One sample yielded the 20 T cell receptor beta chains listed below, sequenced in a study of blood T cell repertoires in COVID-19. The data were produced by immunoSEQ multiplex PCR, yet TCRdb's version contains in-frame clones alone and is incomplete. Of about 50,000 clones in the sample, just under 90% were seen once. Sequenced sample: peripheral blood. All receptors derive from a man aged 80 or over with active or convalescent COVID-19.

The chain uses TRBV27 and TRBJ2-7; no firm D call. Trimming pared 1 base from V and 0 bases from J, leaving 7 bases between. The V gene's germline CDR1 is MNHEY and CDR2 SMNVEV (reference sequence). CDR3 length: 14 residues. CDR3 in DNA: TGTGCCAGCAGTTTATGGGCCAGCTCCTACGAGCAGTACTTC. Translation: CASSLWASSYEQYF.

V is TRBV7-9 and J is TRBJ2-5; D call uncertain. Germline CDR1 SEHNR, CDR2 FQNEAQ (reference sequence). This CDR3 spans 14 amino acids. V was cut by 3 bases and J by 3 bases, with 11 bases left in between. The CDR3 DNA sequence: TGTGCCAGCAGCTTTGGAGCCCCTAAAGAGACCCAGTACTTC. Translating gives CASSFGAPKETQYF.

The chain's CDR3 is CASSVGPTGGLYEQYF. CDR3 DNA sequence: TGTGCCAGCAGCGTAGGTCCGACAGGGGGCTTGTACGAGCAGTACTTC. V gene TRBV9 combines with J gene TRBJ2-7, with TRBD1 identical over 10 bases. The CDR3 runs to 16 residues. After removal of 0 bases from V and 4 bases from J, the junction contained 7 bases not matched to a gene. Germline lookup yields CDR1 SGDLS and CDR2 YYNGEE.

The V call is TRBV9, the J call TRBJ1-2, with D possibly TRBD1 on 6 matching bases. This CDR3 is 15 amino acids long. Germline lookup yields CDR1 SGDLS and CDR2 YYNGEE. V lost 0 bases and J 2 bases, leaving 11 bases between the germline ends. CDR3 protein: CASSVAPTGNYGYTF. The CDR3 DNA follows: TGTGCCAGCAGCGTAGCTCCAACAGGGAACTATGGCTACACCTTC.

The rearrangement links TRBV7-2 to TRBJ1-4; weak D call: TRBD1 (5 bases). V gave up 3 bases and J gave up 8 bases, with 10 bases separating them. Germline V gene lookup returns CDR1 SGHTA and CDR2 FQGNSA. The CDR3 is 13 residues long. The CDR3 is CASSLGLREKLFF. The CDR3 DNA is TGTGCCAGCAGCTTGGGGCTTCGGGAAAAACTGTTTTTT.

This clone was observed a handful of times. J is TRBJ1-2 and V is TRBV7-9; D is unclear. CDR1 and CDR2 from the germline V gene are SEHNR and FQNEAQ (reference sequence). This CDR3 has 13 residues. V lost 5 bases, J lost 8 bases, and 15 bases lay in between. Here the CDR3 DNA reads TGTGCCAGCAGCCCAAGGAGGGAGGTAGGCTACACCTTC. Translated, it gives CASSPRREVGYTF.

V and J are TRBV6-2 or TRBV6-3 and TRBJ2-5; D possibly corresponds to TRBD2 (5 bases). This CDR3 is built from 15 residues. The V end lost 8 bases, the J end lost 2 bases, and 18 bases lay between the germline ends. Germline CDR1 MNHEY, CDR2 SVGEGT. In DNA, the CDR3 is TGTGCCAGCCGTTCTGAAGCCGACTATCAAGAGACCCAGTACTTC. Residues: CASRSEADYQETQYF.

This chain uses TRBV2 with TRBJ1-4; 12 nucleotides match TRBD1. The trim removed 5 bases at V and 6 bases at J, leaving 4 bases unmatched. The CDR3 runs 15 residues. CDR1 and CDR2 from the germline V gene are SNHLY and FYNNEI. The CDR3 sequence is CASSTGTGGYEKLFF. Written as DNA, the CDR3 is TGTGCCAGCAGTACTGGGACAGGGGGCTATGAAAAACTGTTTTTT. The full variable domain, rest sourced from reference TRBV2 and TRBJ1-4, is EPEVTQTPSHQVTQMGQEVILRCVPISNHLYFYWYRQILGQKVEFLVSFYNNEISEKSEIFDDQFSVERPDGSNFTLKIRSTKLEDSAMYFCASSTGTGGYEKLFFGSGTQLSVL.

The rearrangement joins TRBV18 to TRBJ2-2; D might be TRBD1 (6 bases). The germline gives CDR1 KGHSH, CDR2 LQKENI. The CDR3 loop spans 15 amino acids. Deletions cut 3 bases from V and 0 bases from J, with 8 bases between. This CDR3 reads CASSPQGTNTGELFF. The DNA for the CDR3 is TGTGCCAGCTCACCGCAGGGGACGAACACCGGGGAGCTGTTTTTT.

The chain carries TRBV23-1 and TRBJ2-3; 7 bases are shared with TRBD1. TRBV23-1 is an open reading frame whose function is uncertain. The CDR3 is 14 amino acids. J gave up 0 bases and V 8 bases, and 5 bases lay outside the gene matches. Here the CDR3 DNA reads TGCGCCAGCGGCCGACAGGGAAGCACAGATACGCAGTATTTT. Its translation: CASGRQGSTDTQYF.

This clone was seen a few times. This chain connects TRBV18 to TRBJ2-5; 10 bases agree with TRBD2. The trim removed 3 bases at V and 4 bases at J, leaving 14 bases unmatched. CDR3 length equals 18 residues. CDR1 is KGHSH and CDR2 is LQKENI in the germline V gene. This chain's CDR3 is CASSPYPPAGGSRETQYF. The DNA for the CDR3 is TGTGCCAGCTCACCTTACCCCCCAGCGGGGGGGTCTAGAGAGACCCAGTACTTC.

The rearrangement uses TRBV5-1 and TRBJ1-1; 8 bases align to TRBD1. Germline V lookup: CDR1 SGHRS, CDR2 YFSETQ. V shed 0 bases, J shed 6 bases, and the junction held 13 bases outside the gene matches. This CDR3 is 17 amino acids long. The CDR3 sequence is CASSLASGGAPSAEAFF. DNA of the CDR3: TGCGCCAGCAGCTTGGCCTCAGGGGGCGCACCCTCGGCTGAAGCTTTCTTT.

This clone was seen just once. This chain joins TRBV7-6 and TRBJ1-3; TRBD1 matches at 10 bases. V gave up 2 bases and J gave up 4 bases; unmatched junction bases: 5. Per germline, CDR1 SGHVS and CDR2 FNYEAQ. The CDR3 totals 16 residues. In DNA, the CDR3 is TGTGCCAGCAGCTTACAGGGACAGGGGTTAGGAAACACCATATATTTT. Protein product: CASSLQGQGLGNTIYF.

V and J are TRBV29-1 and TRBJ2-2; 7 nucleotides agree with TRBD1. The CDR3 sequence is 14 residues long. J lost 1 base, V lost 4 bases, and 3 bases had no gene match. CDR1 is SQVTM and CDR2 is ANQGSEA in the germline V gene. DNA for the CDR3: TGCAGCGTTGGACAGGGCGGGAACACCGGGGAGCTGTTTTTT. This translates into CSVGQGGNTGELFF.

The V call is TRBV6-5, the J call TRBJ1-2; possible D gene TRBD1, 5 bases. Germline loops: CDR1 MNHEY, CDR2 SVGAGI. CDR3 length equals 15 residues. Between the trimmed V and J ends, which lost 2 bases and 6 bases, there was a span of 16 bases. CDR3 amino acids: CASSYLQDPRDGYTF. The CDR3 coding sequence is TGTGCCAGCAGTTACCTACAGGACCCCAGAGATGGCTACACCTTC.

The J gene is TRBJ2-4, the V gene TRBV5-8, with D possibly TRBD1 on 6 matching bases. Germline CDR1 SGHTS, CDR2 YDEGEE. The CDR3 is 19 residues long. V dropped 7 bases and J dropped 0 bases, with 26 bases sitting between them. CDR3 DNA sequence: TGTGCCAGCGGGTCGATGGGGGCTGCCACAGGTATAGCCAAAAACATTCAGTACTTC. Amino acids: CASGSMGAATGIAKNIQYF.

The rearrangement links TRBV28 to TRBJ2-1; 10 positions agree with TRBD2. V lost 3 bases to trimming and J lost 5 bases; unmatched junction nucleotides: 7. Germline CDR1 and CDR2: MDHEN and SYDVKM. The CDR3 runs 16 residues. CDR3 region: CASSFTSGNKNNEQFF. DNA of the CDR3: TGTGCCAGCAGTTTTACTAGCGGGAATAAAAACAATGAGCAGTTCTTC.

This chain links TRBV19 with TRBJ2-3, with 10 bases aligning to TRBD1. This CDR3 has 14 residues. Germline V gene lookup returns CDR1 LNHDA and CDR2 SQIVND (reference sequence). With 3 bases clipped from V and 10 bases from J, the junction kept 7 bases outside the gene matches. This chain's CDR3 is CASSMGQGSPPQYF. The DNA for the CDR3 is TGTGCCAGTAGTATGGGACAGGGGTCCCCCCCGCAGTATTTT.

This clone was recorded a few times. This chain connects TRBV28 to TRBJ2-2, with TRBD1 matching over 8 bases. Germline CDR1 reads MDHEN; CDR2 reads SYDVKM. J lost 3 bases, V lost 3 bases, and 12 bases had no gene match. This CDR3 contains 18 residues. The CDR3 spells CASSFWVPGGSDTGELFF. The CDR3 nucleotides read TGTGCCAGCAGTTTTTGGGTTCCAGGGGGCTCTGACACCGGGGAGCTGTTTTTT.

This chain links TRBV4-3 with TRBJ2-1, with TRBD2 identical over 10 bases. The CDR3 runs 16 residues. Germline trimming cut 4 bases from V and 4 bases from J; bases unmatched to any gene: 7. Germline CDR1 LGHNA, CDR2 YSLEER. CDR3: CASSPARTSGYNEQFF. The CDR3 nucleotides are TGCGCCAGCAGCCCAGCTCGGACTAGCGGTTACAATGAGCAGTTCTTC.